A single sample gave rise to the 14 T cell receptor beta chains below, sequenced in a study of blood T cell repertoires in COVID-19 (dated by TCRdb to the early 2020s). The protocol used for the library was the immunoSEQ multiplex PCR assay. Drawn from immuneACCESS, this table holds only the in-frame rearrangements with V and J called that TCRdb kept. Clones are partly lost; checked studies trace under half to an unresolved V gene and leave the rest unexplained. The sample records tens of thousands of clones, roughly four fifths of which are singletons. The ten top clones hold approximately 15% of the sample. Material for sequencing was peripheral blood. These receptors were obtained from a man between 65 and 85 years old with active or convalescent COVID-19.

The chain couples TRBV5-1 to TRBJ2-2; TRBD2 matches 9 bases. The CDR3 runs 15 residues. V dropped 5 bases and J dropped 3; count of bases not matched to a gene: 5. The V gene's germline CDR1 is SGHRS and CDR2 YFSETQ. The CDR3 loop is CASRWLAGDTGELFF. In DNA form, the CDR3 reads TGCGCCAGCAGATGGTTAGCGGGGGACACCGGGGAGCTGTTTTTT.

The chain has TRBV30 and TRBJ1-5, with TRBD1 identical over 9 bases. The CDR3 is 14 amino acids. Germline trimming cut 5 bases from V and 3 bases from J; bases unmatched to any gene: 5. Germline V gene sequence: CDR1 GTSNPN, CDR2 SVGIG (reference sequence). CDR3 loop: CAWQRTGDNQPQHF. In nucleotides, the CDR3 is TGTGCCTGGCAACGGACAGGGGACAATCAGCCCCAGCATTTT.

V gene TRBV2 combines with J gene TRBJ2-7; TRBD2 aligns across 7 bases. After removal of 6 bases from V and 4 bases from J, the junction contained 9 bases not matched to a gene. This CDR3 comprises 14 residues. Per germline, CDR1 SNHLY and CDR2 FYNNEI. The CDR3 reads CASRLQGGAYEQYF. Here the CDR3 DNA reads TGTGCCAGCAGACTCCAGGGAGGGGCATACGAGCAGTACTTC.

The table lists this clone with a count of one. This rearrangement joins TRBV30 to TRBJ1-2, with TRBD1 matching over 7 bases. V shed 0 bases and J 6 bases; nucleotides not matched to a gene: 4. This CDR3 has 13 residues. Germline loops: CDR1 GTSNPN, CDR2 SVGIG (reference sequence). The CDR3: CAWSVKGGNGYTF. CDR3 bases: TGTGCCTGGAGTGTAAAAGGGGGCAATGGCTACACCTTC.

CDR3 residues: CASSQGAGDWYEQYF. The CDR3 DNA sequence: TGTGCCAGCAGCCAAGGGGCCGGGGACTGGTACGAGCAGTACTTC. V gene TRBV3-1 (or the pseudogene TRBV3-2) combines with J gene TRBJ2-7; D perhaps matches TRBD2 (6 bases). Germline V gene lookup returns CDR1 LGHDT and CDR2 YNNKEL (reference sequence). The CDR3 runs to 15 residues. Trimming removed 1 base at V and 4 bases at J, with 14 bases between.

There are a few counts of this clone. The V gene is TRBV19, the J gene TRBJ2-7; D unclear. The CDR3 totals 14 residues. Per germline, CDR1 LNHDA and CDR2 SQIVND (reference sequence). V was shortened by 4 bases and J by 1 base, with 11 bases between the two germline ends. The CDR3 here is CASSKDSLSYEQYF. CDR3 sequence (DNA): TGTGCCAGTAGTAAAGACTCCTTATCCTACGAGCAGTACTTC. The full variable domain, in which reference TRBV19 and TRBJ2-7 provide the parts outside the CDR3, is DGGITQSPKYLFRKEGQNVTLSCEQNLNHDAMYWYRQDPGQGLRLIYYSQIVNDFQKGDIAEGYSVSREKKESFPLTVTSAQKNPTAFYLCASSKDSLSYEQYFGPGTRLTVT.

This rearrangement joins TRBV10-3 to TRBJ1-1; tentative D call: TRBD1 (5 bases). The ends were cut back, 9 bases at V and 1 base at J, with 12 bases in the middle. The CDR3 is 13 residues long. Germline CDR1 and CDR2: ENHRY and SYGVKD. The CDR3 sequence is CAMASGQNTEAFF. The CDR3 nucleotides are TGTGCCATGGCGTCCGGACAGAACACTGAAGCTTTCTTT.

The CDR3 is CASTDRGRTDTQYF. The CDR3 DNA reads as TGTGCCAGCACCGACAGGGGGCGCACAGATACGCAGTATTTT. V usage is TRBV6-5 and J usage is TRBJ2-3; 10 bases line up with TRBD1. Germline V gene data show CDR1 as MNHEY and CDR2 as SVGAGI. V was pared by 7 bases and J by 1 base, with 2 bases of the junction left unmatched. The CDR3 has 14 amino acids.

The chain has TRBV2 and TRBJ1-1, with unresolved D. Germline CDR1 SNHLY, CDR2 FYNNEI. The CDR3 totals 11 residues. V gave up 3 bases and J gave up 13 bases, with 12 bases separating them. This CDR3 is CASSDMPEVFF. The CDR3 bases are TGTGCCAGCAGTGACATGCCCGAGGTTTTCTTT. Looking up the rest from reference TRBV2 and TRBJ1-1 gives the full variable domain: EPEVTQTPSHQVTQMGQEVILRCVPISNHLYFYWYRQILGQKVEFLVSFYNNEISEKSEIFDDQFSVERPDGSNFTLKIRSTKLEDSAMYFCASSDMPEVFFGQGTRLTVV.

The gene calls are TRBV6-4 and TRBJ2-7; D might be TRBD1 (5 bases). In germline, CDR1 is MRHNA, CDR2 SNTAGT. The length of the CDR3 is 14 residues. Trimming removed 2 bases from V and 2 bases from J, with 10 bases in between. The CDR3 nucleotides are TGTGCCAGCAGTGACCAGGGAAGGGCCTACGAGCAGTACTTC. The encoded protein is CASSDQGRAYEQYF.

This chain uses TRBV28 with TRBJ1-2, with 8 positions matching TRBD1. The trim removed 6 bases at V and 3 bases at J, leaving 3 bases unmatched. Germline values: CDR1 MDHEN, CDR2 SYDVKM. The CDR3 loop spans 13 amino acids. In nucleotides, the CDR3 is TGTGCCAGCAGACCGACAGGGGACTATGGCTACACCTTC. Translating it yields CASRPTGDYGYTF.

This rearrangement joins TRBV2 to TRBJ1-2; 7 positions agree with TRBD1. CDR1 is SNHLY and CDR2 is FYNNEI in the germline V gene. The CDR3 is 13 residues long. Losses at the gene ends were 4 bases for V and 6 bases for J; bases not matched to a gene: 5. CDR3 in DNA: TGTGCCAGCAGTGGACAGGGATTGAATGGCTACACCTTC. It encodes CASSGQGLNGYTF.

The chain has TRBV27 and TRBJ2-1; possible D gene TRBD2, 6 bases. The length of the CDR3 is 15 residues. Trimming removed 10 bases at V and 0 bases at J, with 16 bases between. Germline V gene sequence: CDR1 MNHEY, CDR2 SMNVEV (reference sequence). The CDR3 region has the DNA TGTGCCACCTTATCGACTAGGAGCTCCTACAATGAGCAGTTCTTC. Amino acid sequence: CATLSTRSSYNEQFF.

The genes are TRBV6-5 and TRBJ1-3; no reliable D call. The CDR3 totals 15 residues. The germline V gene has CDR1 MNHEY and CDR2 SVGAGI. Trimming removed 6 bases from V and 4 bases from J, with 16 bases in between. CDR3 region: CASRQVVPGGNTIYF. In DNA form, the CDR3 reads TGTGCCAGCAGGCAAGTCGTCCCGGGGGGAAACACCATATATTTT.